Listed here are 26 T cell receptor beta chains from one sample, sequenced in a study of molecular identifiers for immune sequencing clone quantification. In TCRdb, the PCR reads were re-called with MiXCR into one record per CDR3 protein. The table has a few hundred thousand distinct CDR3 sequences, 20% to 25% seen once. The specimen was naive CD8+ T cells from blood, with Jurkat cell RNA spiked in. The subset is: FACS-sorted CD8+CD4-CCR7+CD45RA+ naive T cells. These receptors all stem from a human donor in good health. Some libraries in this study had Jurkat cell RNA spiked in.

This clonotype has at least ten counts. V gene TRBV7-6 combines with J gene TRBJ2-3, with D tentatively TRBD2 (6 bases). This CDR3 region has 15 residues. The ends were cut back, 2 bases at V and 4 bases at J, with 13 bases in the middle. Germline V gene data show CDR1 as SGHVS and CDR2 as FNYEAQ. This CDR3 reads CASSLLRESADTQYF. The CDR3 nucleotides read TGTGCCAGCAGCTTATTACGGGAGTCAGCAGATACGCAGTATTTT.

This clonotype showed up many times. The V and J genes are TRBV7-2 and TRBJ2-3; 13 bases are shared with TRBD2. Germline-derived CDR1 and CDR2 are SGHTA and FQGNSA. This CDR3 comprises 19 residues. Trimming removed 4 bases from V and 2 bases from J; junction bases left unmatched: 12. The CDR3 reads CASSSAFVGTSGATDTQYF. The CDR3 bases are TGTGCCAGCAGCTCCGCGTTCGTAGGGACTAGCGGGGCCACAGATACGCAGTATTTT.

This clonotype was seen only once. This may stem from a read error, because a much larger clone lies one nucleotide away. This chain uses TRBV30 with TRBJ1-4; no firm D call. The CDR3 contains 12 residues. Germline V gene lookup returns CDR1 GTSNPN and CDR2 SVGIG (reference sequence). CDR3 nucleotide sequence: TGTGCCCGGAGTCCTATGAATGAAAAACTGTTTTTT. Its translation: CARSPMNEKLFF.

In its sample, this clonotype was seen a few times. CDR3: CASSVFASDEQFF. CDR3 bases: TGTGCCAGCAGCGTATTCGCATCCGATGAGCAGTTCTTC. The chain links TRBV9 to TRBJ2-1, with unresolved D. CDR3 length: 13 amino acids. The V gene's germline CDR1 is SGDLS and CDR2 YYNGEE. Trimming removed 1 base at V and 8 bases at J, with 10 bases between.

This clonotype was detected ten times or more. This chain links TRBV7-9 with TRBJ2-3; TRBD2 might be the D (5 bases). CDR3 length: 16 residues. V was clipped by 4 bases and J by 2 bases, with 16 bases between them. Germline V gene lookup returns CDR1 SEHNR and CDR2 FQNEAQ (reference sequence). CDR3 nucleotides: TGTGCCAGCAGCTCATCAGAAAGCGGAGACACAGATACGCAGTATTTT. Translation: CASSSSESGDTDTQYF.

The chain joins TRBV7-6 to TRBJ2-1; TRBD2 agrees at 10 bases. The trim removed 3 bases at V and 3 bases at J, leaving 8 bases unmatched. There are 17 residues in the CDR3. The V gene's germline CDR1 is SGHVS and CDR2 FNYEAQ. Written as DNA, the CDR3 is TGTGCCAGCAGCTTGGGACATAGCGGGGGGTTCTACAATGAGCAGTTCTTC. Protein sequence: CASSLGHSGGFYNEQFF.

This clonotype has at least ten counts. The chain joins TRBV4-2 to TRBJ2-3; 9 positions agree with TRBD2. The CDR3 runs 15 residues. Trimming at V came to 3 bases and at J to 2 bases, leaving 3 bases not matched to a gene. Germline lookup yields CDR1 LGHNA and CDR2 YNFKEQ. CDR3 coding DNA: TGTGCCAGCAGCCAGACTAGCGGTGCCACAGATACGCAGTATTTT. Translating gives CASSQTSGATDTQYF.

This clonotype was observed a few times. This chain links TRBV5-4 with TRBJ2-7; a weak D match, TRBD1 (5 bases). Germline CDR1 and CDR2: SGHNT and YYREEE (reference sequence). The CDR3 covers 14 residues. The ends were cut back, 4 bases at V and 0 bases at J, with 11 bases in the middle. The CDR3 here is CASSPTDTSYEQYF. The CDR3 bases are TGTGCCAGCAGCCCAACGGACACCTCCTACGAGCAGTACTTC. Based on the CDR3 plus reference TRBV5-4 and TRBJ2-7, the full variable domain is ETGVTQSPTHLIKTRGQQVTLRCSSQSGHNTVSWYQQALGQGPQFIFQYYREEENGRGNFPPRFSGLQFPNYSSELNVNALELDDSALYLCASSPTDTSYEQYFGPGTRLTVT.

On this clonotype itself: A much more abundant neighbour one base away suggests this may be a read error. The chain couples TRBV11-2 to TRBJ2-7; either TRBD1 or TRBD2 may fit D (5 bases each). Germline-derived CDR1 and CDR2 are SGHAT and FQNNGV. This CDR3 spans 15 amino acids. CDR3 region: CASSPAESRGHERYF. The CDR3 nucleotides are TGTGCCAGCAGCCCAGCGGAGTCAAGGGGCCACGAGCGGTACTTC.

The V and J genes are TRBV6-5 and TRBJ2-7; D is undetermined. The CDR3 totals 15 residues. The V end lost 0 bases, the J end lost 2 bases, and 11 bases lay between the germline ends. CDR1 MNHEY and CDR2 SVGAGI come from the germline V gene. This CDR3 is CASSYSIGQAYEQYF. The CDR3 nucleotides are TGTGCCAGCAGTTACTCGATTGGGCAGGCCTACGAGCAGTACTTC.

Details on this clonotype: With a much larger clone just one base away, this may be a read error. Here the CDR3 omits its conserved ending phenylalanine or tryptophan, so a read error is the likely source. The chain is built from TRBV29-1 and TRBJ1-2; a weak D match, TRBD1 (5 bases). Germline V gene sequence: CDR1 SQVTM, CDR2 ANQGSEA. The CDR3 is made up of 13 amino acids. The germline V and J ends were trimmed by 7 bases and 3 bases, with 15 bases remaining between them. The DNA of the CDR3 is TGCAGCGCTGAGGCAGGGATGTACTATGGCTACACCCTC. It specifies CSAEAGMYYGYTL.

This clonotype came up many times. CDR3 residues: CASSSETETQYF. The DNA for the CDR3 is TGTGCCAGCAGTTCGGAGACAGAGACCCAGTACTTC. The chain combines TRBV28 with TRBJ2-5; no reliable D call. The germline gives CDR1 MDHEN, CDR2 SYDVKM. The V gene lost 4 bases and the J gene lost 4 bases, with 7 bases spanning the gap. The CDR3 contains 12 residues.

A few counts support this clonotype. CDR3 protein: CASSQDLRLAGAKTQYF. The CDR3 bases are TGTGCCAGCAGCCAAGATCTGAGGCTAGCGGGCGCGAAGACCCAGTACTTC. The chain couples TRBV14 to TRBJ2-5, with 8 bases fitting TRBD2. CDR1 and CDR2 (germline): SGHDN, FVKESK. V lost 0 bases, J lost 6 bases, and 12 bases stayed unmatched. The CDR3 totals 17 residues.

The V and J genes are TRBV11-3 and TRBJ2-3; a weak D match, TRBD2 (5 bases). CDR1 and CDR2 from the germline V gene are SGHNT and YENEEA. The CDR3 has 17 amino acids. Trimming stripped 2 bases from V and 1 base from J, with 16 bases between. The DNA for the CDR3 is TGTGCCAGCAGCTTACCGTATGAGGGCTGGGGCACAGATACGCAGTATTTT. Its protein is CASSLPYEGWGTDTQYF.

This clonotype was seen ten or more times. The chain has TRBV4-3 and TRBJ2-4, with D possibly being TRBD2 (6 bases). Germline loops: CDR1 LGHNA, CDR2 YSLEER. Trimming removed 0 bases at V and 3 bases at J, with 9 bases between. This CDR3 contains 15 residues. CDR3 protein: CASSQDRRGKNIQYF. The CDR3 nucleotides are TGCGCCAGCAGCCAAGATCGGCGGGGCAAAAACATTCAGTACTTC.

There are many counts of this clonotype. The rearrangement joins TRBV29-1 to TRBJ1-1, with D possibly TRBD1 on 5 matching bases. Per germline, CDR1 SQVTM and CDR2 ANQGSEA. Between the trimmed V and J ends, which lost 6 bases and 5 bases, there was a span of 22 bases. CDR3 length: 15 amino acids. The CDR3 bases are TGCAGCGTGGGGCCCTCGGCCCCTCGTCGTACTGAAGCTTTCTTT. Amino acid sequence: CSVGPSAPRRTEAFF.

This clonotype was counted only a few times. This rearrangement joins TRBV24-1 to TRBJ2-2, with 8 bases lining up with TRBD2. The CDR3 has 15 residues. With V trimmed by 12 bases and J by 2 bases, 10 bases remained unmatched. Germline CDR1 reads KGHDR; CDR2 reads SFDVKD. CDR3 loop: CAAGPSGSNTGELFF. CDR3 nucleotides: TGTGCCGCAGGGCCTAGCGGGTCCAACACCGGGGAGCTGTTTTTT.

This clonotype was found many times. The gene calls are TRBV29-1 and TRBJ2-4; D perhaps matches TRBD2 (7 bases). CDR1 is SQVTM and CDR2 is ANQGSEA in the germline V gene. This CDR3 is 15 amino acids long. V dropped 3 bases and J dropped 3 bases, with 15 bases sitting between them. The CDR3 region is CSVDAGAVGKNIQYF. The CDR3, as DNA: TGCAGCGTTGATGCGGGGGCTGTTGGCAAAAACATTCAGTACTTC.

This clonotype was seen at least ten times. This chain connects TRBV28 to TRBJ2-7; D is uncertain. Looked up from germline, CDR1 is MDHEN and CDR2 is SYDVKM. The V gene lost 6 bases and the J gene lost 7 bases, with 25 bases spanning the gap. This CDR3 is 16 amino acids long. The CDR3 coding sequence is TGTGCCAGCAGCCTTCCGACCGGGCCTAATCTCCTAGAGCAGTACTTC. Translated: CASSLPTGPNLLEQYF.

This clonotype was counted ten times or more. The V and J genes are TRBV6-1 and TRBJ1-5; 10 bases match TRBD1. The CDR3 runs to 15 residues. CDR1 MNHNS and CDR2 SASEGT come from the germline V gene. Trimming at V came to 2 bases and at J to 7 bases, leaving 5 bases not matched to a gene. The CDR3 sequence is CASSERQGARQPQHF. For the CDR3, the DNA is TGTGCCAGCAGTGAACGACAGGGGGCTCGGCAGCCCCAGCATTTT.

There are many counts of this clonotype. The V gene is TRBV7-9, the J gene TRBJ1-5; D gene unclear. Germline V CDR1 and CDR2: SEHNR, FQNEAQ (reference sequence). Trimming shortened V by 1 base and J by 3 bases, and 10 bases separated the two germline ends. This CDR3 has 15 residues. The CDR3 nucleotides are TGTGCCAGCAGCTTAGGATACTCAGACAATCAGCCCCAGCATTTT. Protein sequence: CASSLGYSDNQPQHF.

There are a few counts of this clonotype. The chain is built from TRBV6-5 and TRBJ2-5; TRBD1 is a possible D gene (6 bases). The V gene's germline CDR1 is MNHEY and CDR2 SVGAGI. There are 14 residues in the CDR3. Trimming took 4 bases from V and 4 from J, leaving 13 bases between them. CDR3 sequence (DNA): TGTGCCAGCAGTTTCCACAGGGACGGAGAGACCCAGTACTTC. Protein: CASSFHRDGETQYF.

There are many counts of this clonotype. This sequence joins TRBV29-1 and TRBJ1-4; no clear D gene. Germline V gene sequence: CDR1 SQVTM, CDR2 ANQGSEA. V was pared by 7 bases and J by 8 bases, with 11 bases between. The CDR3 extends over 11 amino acids. CDR3 amino acids: CSARRGEKLFF. The CDR3 bases are TGCAGCGCACGGCGGGGAGAAAAACTGTTTTTT.

This clonotype turned up a few times. The rearrangement joins TRBV5-1 to TRBJ2-1; TRBD1 is a possible D gene (5 bases). V lost 0 bases, J lost 5 bases, and 15 bases lay in between. The CDR3 is 16 amino acids. Per the germline V gene, CDR1 is SGHRS and CDR2 is YFSETQ. The CDR3 DNA reads as TGCGCCAGCAGCTTGGCAGGGCTAGTTAACGACAATGAGCAGTTCTTC. It codes for CASSLAGLVNDNEQFF. Full variable domain (remainder filled in from reference TRBV5-1 and TRBJ2-1): KAGVTQTPRYLIKTRGQQVTLSCSPISGHRSVSWYQQTPGQGLQFLFEYFSETQRNKGNFPGRFSGRQFSNSRSEMNVSTLELGDSALYLCASSLAGLVNDNEQFFGPGTRLTVL.

In this sample, this clonotype turned up a few times. Here the CDR3 DNA reads TGTGCCAGCAGTCCCGGGACAGGGGGGCAGCAAACTGAAGCTTTCTTT. Amino acid sequence: CASSPGTGGQQTEAFF. This chain joins TRBV27 and TRBJ1-1; 11 positions match TRBD1. The CDR3 is made up of 16 amino acids. Trimming cost V 5 bases and J 5 bases; bases outside gene matches: 10. CDR1 is MNHEY, CDR2 SMNVEV, per germline (reference sequence).

With respect to this clonotype: The junction departs from germline at one end; a sequencing error may be responsible. J is TRBJ2-7 and V is TRBV5-3; 9 nucleotides line up with TRBD1. TRBV5-3 is treated as an ORF (open reading frame) with a function not yet certain. The CDR3 consists of 14 residues. DNA for the CDR3: TGTGCCAGCAGCCCGGACAGGGGAGGTTACGAGCAGCACTTC. This encodes CASSPDRGGYEQHF.